Here is one T cell receptor beta chain with its context. The data stem from a study of blood T cell repertoires in COVID-19. Turning to the study itself: Italy, Spain and the United States were the sources of the convalescent and acute COVID-19 samples. PBMCs, B-cell-depleted T cells, or T cells were the source of the cDNA or gDNA that made up the material.

TCRdb's table, derived via immunoSEQ multiplex PCR, lists solely in-frame clones and lacks some. The sample consists of about 130,000 clones, around 88% of them appearing once. The ends were cut back, 4 bases at V and 0 bases at J, with 18 bases in the middle. This CDR3 is 17 amino acids long. The germline gives CDR1 LNHNV, CDR2 YYDKDF (reference sequence). The receptor's source is a man aged 50-59 years with acute or convalescent COVID-19. Material: peripheral blood. The V call is TRBV15, the J call TRBJ1-1; maybe TRBD1 (6 bases). This CDR3 reads CATSTALTGPLNTEAFF. The CDR3, as DNA: TGTGCCACCAGCACTGCCTTGACAGGTCCCCTGAACACTGAAGCTTTCTTT.